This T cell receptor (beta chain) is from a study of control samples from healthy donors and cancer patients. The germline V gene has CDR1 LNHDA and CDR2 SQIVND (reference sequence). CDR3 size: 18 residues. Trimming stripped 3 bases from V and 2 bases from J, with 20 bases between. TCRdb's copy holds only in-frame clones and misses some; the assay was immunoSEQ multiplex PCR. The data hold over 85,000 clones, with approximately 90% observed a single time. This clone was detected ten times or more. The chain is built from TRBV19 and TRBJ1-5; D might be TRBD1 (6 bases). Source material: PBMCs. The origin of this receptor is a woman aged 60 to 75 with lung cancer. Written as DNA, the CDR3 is TGTGCCAGTAGTATGAATTTGGGGGCAGCTCGCGGCAATCAGCCCCAGCATTTT. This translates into CASSMNLGAARGNQPQHF.